This T cell receptor beta chain was sequenced for a study of T cell changes during pregnancy in multiple sclerosis. The V end was cut by 5 bases, the J end by 7 bases, with 11 bases between. Germline V gene sequence: CDR1 SGHAT, CDR2 FQNNGV. The CDR3 is 12 residues long. Sequencing was performed with immunoSEQ multiplex PCR; in TCRdb, only in-frame clones are kept and a portion is missing. This sample yields about 23,000 clones, of which roughly 87% are seen a single time; 7.7% belongs to the top ten. The specimen was CD8+ T cells from peripheral blood mononuclear cells, collected after pregnancy. The sequence was collected from a female donor with multiple sclerosis, enrolled in a pregnancy study. This chain connects TRBV11-2 to TRBJ1-2, with D unresolved. CDR3: CASSPEEAGYTF. In DNA form, the CDR3 reads TGTGCCAGCAGCCCTGAGGAGGCTGGCTACACCTTC.